This T cell receptor (beta chain) is from a study of blood T cell repertoires in COVID-19. Per the germline V gene, CDR1 is KGHSH and CDR2 is LQKENI. With V trimmed by 0 bases and J by 6 bases, 5 bases remained unmatched. The CDR3 has 15 amino acids. The repertoire was sequenced with immunoSEQ multiplex PCR; TCRdb's copy has only in-frame clones and lacks some. The sample lists 160,000 or so clones, about four fifths occurring once. This receptor was obtained from a man aged 65 to 79 who had recovered from COVID-19. This rearrangement joins TRBV18 to TRBJ2-3; the match to TRBD1 covers 8 bases. Sequencing used peripheral blood. CDR3 sequence: CASSPPDRVFDTQYF. The CDR3 DNA is TGTGCCAGCTCACCACCGGACAGGGTTTTTGATACGCAGTATTTT.